This TCR beta chain is from a study of a mutant IDH1 vaccine in newly diagnosed glioma. Study overall: Beforehand, treatment had been radiotherapy, temozolomide, or both; the majority received both.

Findings and caveats of the study: Among top peripheral T cell clonotypes, changes seemed unrelated to pseudoprogression.

Documented time point: baseline, week 1 (first vaccination visit). Treatment here: pre-vaccination baseline after standard-of-care therapy. New WHO grade 3 or 4 astrocytomas that were IDH1-mutant and ATRX-lost occurred in the donors. A remark on this clone: Its antigen is still unknown.

Method: immunoSEQ multiplex PCR; TCRdb's copy keeps in-frame clones and lacks some. The table lists 40,000 or so clones, roughly 80% of them singletons. The source is a man between 40 and 49 years old with glioma. Some clones in this sample may be carry-over from other donors' samples. Source: PBMCs, taken from a glioma patient treated with radiotherapy, temozolomide or both.

The CDR3 loop reads CSASLGETQYF. The CDR3 nucleotides read TGCAGTGCTAGCTTGGGGGAGACCCAGTACTTC. The chain couples TRBV20-1 to TRBJ2-5; D call uncertain. CDR1 is DFQATT and CDR2 is SNEGSKA in the germline V gene (reference sequence). V lost 3 bases to trimming and J lost 5 bases, with 7 bases between them. The CDR3 loop spans 11 amino acids.